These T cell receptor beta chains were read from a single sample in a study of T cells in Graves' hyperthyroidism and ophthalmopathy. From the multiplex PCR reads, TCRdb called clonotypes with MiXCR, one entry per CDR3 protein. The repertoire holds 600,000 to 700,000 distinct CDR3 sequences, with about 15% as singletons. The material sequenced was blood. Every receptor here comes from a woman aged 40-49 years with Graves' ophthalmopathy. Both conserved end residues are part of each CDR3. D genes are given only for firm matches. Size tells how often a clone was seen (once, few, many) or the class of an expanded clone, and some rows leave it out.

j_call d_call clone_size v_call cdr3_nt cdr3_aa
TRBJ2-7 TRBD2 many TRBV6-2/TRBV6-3 TGTGCAAGCAGCGGGAGGGCCAGGAGAGAGCAGTACTTC CASSGRARREQYF
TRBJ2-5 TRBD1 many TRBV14 TGTGCCAGCAGCCAAGCCGGGACAGTCGGGACCCAGTACTTC CASSQAGTVGTQYF
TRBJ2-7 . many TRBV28 TGTGCCAGCAGTTTTGGTCGGGTCTACGAGCAGTACTTC CASSFGRVYEQYF
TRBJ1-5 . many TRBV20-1 TGCAGTGCCCCCTCGACGGCTAACAATCAGCCCCAGCATTTT CSAPSTANNQPQHF
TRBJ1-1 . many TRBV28 TGTGCCAGCGGCATCGGAAGACACACTGAAGCTTTCTTT CASGIGRHTEAFF
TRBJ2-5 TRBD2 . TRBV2 TGTGCCAGCCGGTGGGGGGACTATCAAGAGACCCAGTACTTC CASRWGDYQETQYF
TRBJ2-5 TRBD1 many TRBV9 TGTGCCAGCAGCGGGAGACAGGGGCAAGAGACCCAGTACTTC CASSGRQGQETQYF
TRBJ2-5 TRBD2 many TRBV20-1 TGCGCCCCGGCTAGCGGGACACAAGAGACCCAGTACTTC CAPASGTQETQYF
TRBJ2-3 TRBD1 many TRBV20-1 TGCAGTGGTTCCGGACAGGGGATTACAGATACGCAGTATTTT CSGSGQGITDTQYF
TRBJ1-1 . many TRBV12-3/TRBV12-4 TGTGCCAGCAGCAGACAGTTTAACACTGAAGCTTTCTTT CASSRQFNTEAFF
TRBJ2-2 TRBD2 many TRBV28 TGTGCCAGCGGGAGGGCGGATAACACCGGGGAGCTGTTTTTT CASGRADNTGELFF
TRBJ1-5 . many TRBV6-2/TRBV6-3 TGTGCCAGCAGTTACAACAGCTATAGCAATCAGCCCCAGCATTTT CASSYNSYSNQPQHF
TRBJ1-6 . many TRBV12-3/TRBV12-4 TGTGCCAGCAGCCGCAGGGATTCACCCCTCCACTTT CASSRRDSPLHF
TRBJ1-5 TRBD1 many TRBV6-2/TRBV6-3 TGTGCCAGCAGTAACCTATGGACAGGGGACTTTAGCAATCAGCCCCAGCATTTT CASSNLWTGDFSNQPQHF
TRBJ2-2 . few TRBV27 TGTGCCAGCAGTTCAATAAGCCGTTCGGCTGGGGAGCTGTTTTTT CASSSISRSAGELFF
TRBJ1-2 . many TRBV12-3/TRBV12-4 TGTGCCAGCAGTTTAACCAGGGCCAGGGGCTACACCTTC CASSLTRARGYTF
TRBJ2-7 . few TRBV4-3 TGCGCCAGCAGCCAAGATGGCGGGGCCGGATTGTACGAGCAGTACTTC CASSQDGGAGLYEQYF
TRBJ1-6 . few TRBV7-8 TGTGCCAGCAGCTTATCGTCAGGAAATTCACCCCTCCACTTT CASSLSSGNSPLHF
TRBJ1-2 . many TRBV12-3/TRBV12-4 TGTGCCAGCAGTTTAATGCCTCAGCATGGCTACACCTTC CASSLMPQHGYTF
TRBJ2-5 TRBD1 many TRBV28 TGTGCCAGCACCAGGACAGGGGAAGGGACCCAGTACTTC CASTRTGEGTQYF
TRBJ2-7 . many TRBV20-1 TGCAGTGCTAGTACTCCTGGCCCCTACGAGCAGTACTTC CSASTPGPYEQYF
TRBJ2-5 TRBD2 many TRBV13 TGTGCCAGCAGCTTTGGCAAGGGACTAGCGGAGCAAGAGACCCAGTACTTC CASSFGKGLAEQETQYF
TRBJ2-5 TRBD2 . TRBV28 TGTGCCAGCAGTTCCGACAACCTACTAGCGGGAGTTCGAGAGACCCAGTACTTC CASSSDNLLAGVRETQYF
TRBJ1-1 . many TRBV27 TGTGCCAGCAGTTCCGATTATAACAGGGCGAGTTCTGCCGAAGCTTTCTTT CASSSDYNRASSAEAFF
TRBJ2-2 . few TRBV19 TGTGCCAGTATTTCCCCTGCACCCGGGGAGCTGTTTTTT CASISPAPGELFF
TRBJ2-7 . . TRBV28 TGTGCCAGCACCCGGGCCCACGGGTACGAGCAGTACTTC CASTRAHGYEQYF
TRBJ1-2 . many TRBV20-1 TGCAGTGCTAGTGACTATGGCTACACCTTC CSASDYGYTF
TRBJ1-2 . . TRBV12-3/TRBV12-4 TGTGCCAGCAGTCTCGGGGAGGCTCCCTATGGCTACACCTTC CASSLGEAPYGYTF
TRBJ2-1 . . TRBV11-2 TGTGCCAGCAGCTTAGGACCCGGATACAATGAGCAGTTCTTC CASSLGPGYNEQFF
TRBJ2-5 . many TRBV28 TGTGCCAGCAGAGGGGTGTCGGGGGCAGAAGAGACCCAGTACTTC CASRGVSGAEETQYF
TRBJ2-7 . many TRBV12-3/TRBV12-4 TGTGCCAGCAGTTTAGCGGCCGTTCCCAAGAACTACGAGCAGTACTTC CASSLAAVPKNYEQYF
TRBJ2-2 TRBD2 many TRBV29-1 TGCAGCGTTGACGGACCTAGCGGGGGAAACACCGGGGAGCTGTTTTTT CSVDGPSGGNTGELFF
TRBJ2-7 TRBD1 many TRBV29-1 TGCAGCGTTGTAACAGGGGAGTTTGATGTGGAACAGTACTTC CSVVTGEFDVEQYF
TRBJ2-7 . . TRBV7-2 TGTGCCAGCAGCTTAAGGGGGAGGACGGGAGAGCAGTACTTC CASSLRGRTGEQYF
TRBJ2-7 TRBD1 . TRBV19 TGTGCCAGTAGTAAGCCGGGACAGCCTTACTACGAGCAGTACTTC CASSKPGQPYYEQYF
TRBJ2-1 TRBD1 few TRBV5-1 TGCGCCAGCAGCTCGATAATAGGGACAGGGTACAATGAGCAGTTCTTC CASSSIIGTGYNEQFF
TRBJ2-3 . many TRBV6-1 TGTGCCAGCAGTCGCAGATATAGCACAGATACGCAGTATTTT CASSRRYSTDTQYF
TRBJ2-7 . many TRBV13 TGTGCCAGCAGCCCCCGACAGGCGCTCTCCTACGAGCAGTACTTC CASSPRQALSYEQYF
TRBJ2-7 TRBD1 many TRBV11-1 TGTGCCAGCAGTTCAGGGACAGCATATGGCACCTACGAGCAGTACTTC CASSSGTAYGTYEQYF
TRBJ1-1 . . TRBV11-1 TGTGCCAGCAGCCCAACCGGACAGTTGAACACTGAAGCTTTCTTT CASSPTGQLNTEAFF
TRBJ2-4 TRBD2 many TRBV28 TGTGCCAGCAGTTTTTCCCGGGGGGCTAGCGGGAGGAACATTCAGTACTTC CASSFSRGASGRNIQYF
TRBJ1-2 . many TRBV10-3 TGTGCCATCAGTGACGAGGCAGGGGATGATGGCTACACCTTC CAISDEAGDDGYTF
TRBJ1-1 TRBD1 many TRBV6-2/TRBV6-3 TGTGCCAGCATGTCAGGGGGCCGGAACACTGAAGCTTTCTTT CASMSGGRNTEAFF
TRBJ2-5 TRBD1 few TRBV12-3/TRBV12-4 TGTGCCAGCAGTTTAGGGACAGGTGCACAAAGTGAGGAGACCCAGTACTTC CASSLGTGAQSEETQYF
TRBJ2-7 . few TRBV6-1 TGTGCCAGCAGTAAACGCTCCCCCTACGAGCAGTACTTC CASSKRSPYEQYF
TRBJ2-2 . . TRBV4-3 TGCGCCAGCAGCCAAGCTGCCAGGGGATTCACCGGGGAGCTGTTTTTT CASSQAARGFTGELFF
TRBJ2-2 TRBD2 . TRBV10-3 TGTGCCATCGGGCGGGAGGGTACCGGGGAGCTGTTTTTT CAIGREGTGELFF
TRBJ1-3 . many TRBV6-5 TGTGCCAGCAGTTCCCTCCGCTCTGGAAACACCATATATTTT CASSSLRSGNTIYF
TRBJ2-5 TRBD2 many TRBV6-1 TGTGCCAGCAGTGGTCTAGCGGGAGTATTAGAGACCCAGTACTTC CASSGLAGVLETQYF
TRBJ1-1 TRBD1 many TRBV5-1 TGTGCCAGCAGTTTGACAGGGCGAAACACTGAAGCTTTCTTT CASSLTGRNTEAFF
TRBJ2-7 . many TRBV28 TGTGCCAGCAGTTTCGTCGGGAACTACGAGCAGTACTTC CASSFVGNYEQYF
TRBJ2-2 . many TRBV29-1 TGCAGCGTTGAAGTCTGGAGGGGTTTGACCGGGGAGCTGTTTTTT CSVEVWRGLTGELFF